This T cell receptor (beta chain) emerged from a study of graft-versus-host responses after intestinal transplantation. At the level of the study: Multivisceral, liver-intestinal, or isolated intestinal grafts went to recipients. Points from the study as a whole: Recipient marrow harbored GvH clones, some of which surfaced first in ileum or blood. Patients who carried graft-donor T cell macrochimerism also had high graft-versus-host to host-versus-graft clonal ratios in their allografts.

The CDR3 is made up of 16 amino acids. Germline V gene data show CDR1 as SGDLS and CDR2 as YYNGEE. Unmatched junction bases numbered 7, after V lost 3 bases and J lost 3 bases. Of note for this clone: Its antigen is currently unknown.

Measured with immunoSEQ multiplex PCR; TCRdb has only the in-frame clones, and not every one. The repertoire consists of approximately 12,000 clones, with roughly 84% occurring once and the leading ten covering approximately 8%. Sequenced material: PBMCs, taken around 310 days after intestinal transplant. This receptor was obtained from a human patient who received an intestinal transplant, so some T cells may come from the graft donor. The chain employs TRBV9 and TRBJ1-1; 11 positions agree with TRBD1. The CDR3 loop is CASSGTGGAGDTEAFF. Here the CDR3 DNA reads TGTGCCAGCAGCGGGACAGGGGGCGCGGGGGACACTGAAGCTTTCTTT. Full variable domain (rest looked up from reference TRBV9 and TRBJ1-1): DSGVTQTPKHLITATGQRVTLRCSPRSGDLSVYWYQQSLDQGLQFLIQYYNGEERAKGNILERFSAQQFPDLHSELNLSSLELGDSALYFCASSGTGGAGDTEAFFGQGTRLTVV.